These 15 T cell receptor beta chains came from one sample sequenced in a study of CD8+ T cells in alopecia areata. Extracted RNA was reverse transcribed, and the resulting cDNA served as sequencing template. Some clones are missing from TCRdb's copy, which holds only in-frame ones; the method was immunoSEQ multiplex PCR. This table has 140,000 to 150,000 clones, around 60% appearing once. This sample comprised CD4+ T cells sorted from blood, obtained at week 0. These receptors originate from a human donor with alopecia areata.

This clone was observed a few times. CDR3 bases: TGTGCCAGCAGCCGACTAGCGGGGGGCAAGGAGACCCAGTACTTC. Translated, it gives CASSRLAGGKETQYF. The chain joins TRBV5-4 to TRBJ2-5; 13 nucleotides line up with TRBD2. Looked up from germline, CDR1 is SGHNT and CDR2 is YYREEE (reference sequence). CDR3 length: 15 amino acids. J gave up 5 bases and V 4 bases, and 5 bases lay outside the gene matches.

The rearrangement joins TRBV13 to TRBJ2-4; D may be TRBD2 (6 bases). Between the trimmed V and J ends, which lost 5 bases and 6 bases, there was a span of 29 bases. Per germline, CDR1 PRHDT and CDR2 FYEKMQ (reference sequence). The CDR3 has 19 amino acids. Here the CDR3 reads CASSAYASFPGLTPNIQYF. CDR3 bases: TGTGCCAGCAGCGCGTACGCTTCTTTCCCGGGACTCACTCCAAACATTCAGTACTTC.

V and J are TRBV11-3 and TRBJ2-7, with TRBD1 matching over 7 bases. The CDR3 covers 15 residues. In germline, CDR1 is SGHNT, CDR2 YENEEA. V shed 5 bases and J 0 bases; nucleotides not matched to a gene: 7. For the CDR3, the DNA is TGTGCCAGCAGCGGGACAGTGCTCACCTCCTACGAGCAGTACTTC. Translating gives CASSGTVLTSYEQYF.

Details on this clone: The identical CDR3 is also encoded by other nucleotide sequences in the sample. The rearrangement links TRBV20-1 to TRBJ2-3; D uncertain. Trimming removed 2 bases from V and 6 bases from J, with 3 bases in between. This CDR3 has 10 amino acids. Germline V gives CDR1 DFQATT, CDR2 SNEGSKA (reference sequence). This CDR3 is CSARTDTQYF. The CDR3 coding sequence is TGCAGTGCTAGAACGGATACGCAGTATTTT.

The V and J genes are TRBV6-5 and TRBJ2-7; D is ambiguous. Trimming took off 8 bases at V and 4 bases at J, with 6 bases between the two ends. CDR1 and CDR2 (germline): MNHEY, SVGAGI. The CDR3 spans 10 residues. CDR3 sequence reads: CASGSYEQYF. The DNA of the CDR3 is TGTGCCAGCGGATCGTACGAGCAGTACTTC.

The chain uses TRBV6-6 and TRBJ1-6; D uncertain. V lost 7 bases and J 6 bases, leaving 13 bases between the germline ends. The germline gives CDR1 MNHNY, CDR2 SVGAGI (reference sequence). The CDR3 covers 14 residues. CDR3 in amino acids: CASTQAPVNSPLHF. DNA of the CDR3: TGTGCCAGCACCCAGGCTCCGGTTAATTCACCCCTCCACTTT.

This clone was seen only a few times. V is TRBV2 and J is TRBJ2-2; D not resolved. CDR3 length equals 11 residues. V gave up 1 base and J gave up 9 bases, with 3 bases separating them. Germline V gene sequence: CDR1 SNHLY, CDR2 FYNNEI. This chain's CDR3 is CASSEGWELFF. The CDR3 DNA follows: TGTGCCAGCAGTGAAGGATGGGAGCTGTTTTTT.

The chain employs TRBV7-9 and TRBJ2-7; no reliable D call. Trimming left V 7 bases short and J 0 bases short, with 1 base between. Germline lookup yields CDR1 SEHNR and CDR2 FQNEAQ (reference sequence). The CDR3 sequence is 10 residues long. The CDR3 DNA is TGTGCCAGCAACTCCTACGAGCAGTACTTC. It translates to CASNSYEQYF. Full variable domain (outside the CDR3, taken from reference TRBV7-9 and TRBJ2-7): DTGVSQNPRHKITKRGQNVTFRCDPISEHNRLYWYRQTLGQGPEFLTYFQNEAQLEKSRLLSDRFSAERPKGSFSTLEIQRTEQGDSAMYLCASNSYEQYFGPGTRLTVT.

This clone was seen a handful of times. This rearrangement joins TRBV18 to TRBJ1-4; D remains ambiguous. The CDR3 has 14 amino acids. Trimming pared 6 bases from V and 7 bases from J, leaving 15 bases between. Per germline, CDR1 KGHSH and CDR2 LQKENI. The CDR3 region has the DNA TGTGCCAGCTCGGCCGGACGTTGGGGTGAAAAACTGTTTTTT. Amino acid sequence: CASSAGRWGEKLFF.

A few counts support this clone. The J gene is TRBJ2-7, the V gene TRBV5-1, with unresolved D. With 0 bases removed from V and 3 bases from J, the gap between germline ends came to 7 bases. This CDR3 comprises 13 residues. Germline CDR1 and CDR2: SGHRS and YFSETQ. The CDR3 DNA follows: TGCGCCAGCAGCTTGGAACTGGACTACGAGCAGTACTTC. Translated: CASSLELDYEQYF. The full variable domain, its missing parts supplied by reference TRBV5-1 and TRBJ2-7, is KAGVTQTPRYLIKTRGQQVTLSCSPISGHRSVSWYQQTPGQGLQFLFEYFSETQRNKGNFPGRFSGRQFSNSRSEMNVSTLELGDSALYLCASSLELDYEQYFGPGTRLTVT.

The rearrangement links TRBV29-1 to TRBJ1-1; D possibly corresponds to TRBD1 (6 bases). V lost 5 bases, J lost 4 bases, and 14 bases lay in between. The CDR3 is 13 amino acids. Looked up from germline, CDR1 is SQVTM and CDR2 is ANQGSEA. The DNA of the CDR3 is TGCAGCGTTCTCGGACAGTCCTTCACTGAAGCTTTCTTT. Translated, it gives CSVLGQSFTEAFF.

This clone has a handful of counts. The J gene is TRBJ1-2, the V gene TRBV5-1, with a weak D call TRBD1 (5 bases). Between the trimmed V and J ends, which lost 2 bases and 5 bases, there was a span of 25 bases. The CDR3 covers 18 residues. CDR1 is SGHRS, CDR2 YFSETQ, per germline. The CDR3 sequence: CASSFLWDALQIGYGYTF. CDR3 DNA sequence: TGCGCCAGCAGCTTTTTATGGGACGCCCTACAAATCGGGTATGGCTACACCTTC.

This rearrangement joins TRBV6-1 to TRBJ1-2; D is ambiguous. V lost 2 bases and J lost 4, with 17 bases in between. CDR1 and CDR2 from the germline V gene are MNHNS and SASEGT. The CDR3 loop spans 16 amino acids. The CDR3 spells CASSEQGGWHVYGYTF. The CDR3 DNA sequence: TGTGCCAGCAGTGAACAAGGAGGGTGGCACGTCTATGGCTACACCTTC.

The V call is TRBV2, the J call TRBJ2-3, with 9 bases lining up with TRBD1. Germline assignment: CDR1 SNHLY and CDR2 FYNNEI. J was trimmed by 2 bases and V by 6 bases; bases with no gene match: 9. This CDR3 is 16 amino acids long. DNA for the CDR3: TGTGCCAGCAGGAGGGGGACAGGGCCCCACACAGATACGCAGTATTTT. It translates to CASRRGTGPHTDTQYF.

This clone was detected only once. CDR3: CASRAGQSSYEQYF. The CDR3, as DNA: TGTGCCAGCAGAGCGGGACAGAGCTCCTACGAGCAGTACTTC. The genes are TRBV6-5 and TRBJ2-7; D may match TRBD1 or TRBD2 (7 bases each). Trimming left V 6 bases short and J 0 bases short, with 12 bases between. CDR3 length equals 14 residues. CDR1 is MNHEY and CDR2 is SVGAGI in the germline V gene.